Shown below are 20 T cell receptor beta chains from a single sample sequenced in a study of technical replicates of blood from a handful of donors. The method was immunoSEQ multiplex PCR; TCRdb's version includes in-frame clones alone and lacks a portion of them. The data hold 75,000 to 85,000 clones, with around four fifths observed a single time. The sequenced sample was PBMCs. All receptors come from a human donor in good health. Some clones in this sample may be carry-over from other donors' samples.

This clone was detected a few times. The chain recombines TRBV2 with TRBJ2-7; 8 bases match TRBD2. The germline CDR1 and CDR2 sequences are SNHLY and FYNNEI. The CDR3 sequence is 14 residues long. V shed 3 bases and J 11 bases; nucleotides not matched to a gene: 12. CDR3 sequence: CASSDSSGSPREYF. In DNA, the CDR3 is TGTGCCAGCAGTGATTCTAGCGGGTCGCCCCGGGAGTACTTC.

There are a few counts of this clone. The V call is TRBV29-1, the J call TRBJ2-1, with 12 bases that match TRBD2. The CDR3 runs 17 residues. V shed 3 bases and J 1 base; nucleotides not matched to a gene: 7. CDR1 is SQVTM and CDR2 is ANQGSEA in the germline V gene. The CDR3 reads CSVDGLAGGFSYNEQFF. CDR3 bases: TGCAGCGTTGACGGGCTAGCGGGAGGGTTTTCCTACAATGAGCAGTTCTTC.

This chain joins TRBV6-4 and TRBJ2-2; weak D call: TRBD2 (6 bases). Germline values: CDR1 MRHNA, CDR2 SNTAGT. This CDR3 contains 16 residues. V gave up 3 bases and J gave up 5 bases, with 16 bases separating them. CDR3 DNA: TGTGCCAGCAGTGAGGGCTCTAGCGAGGTGACCGGGGAGCTGTTTTTT. Its translation is CASSEGSSEVTGELFF.

The chain employs TRBV5-6 and TRBJ1-2; D is unresolved. The CDR3 length is 13 residues. V shed 3 bases and J shed 4 bases, with 10 bases lying between them. CDR1 is SGHDT and CDR2 is YYEEEE in the germline V gene. CDR3 loop: CASSSGLIYGYTF. The CDR3 DNA sequence: TGTGCCAGCAGCTCAGGACTGATCTATGGCTACACCTTC.

The CDR3 DNA is TGTGCCAGCAGCTCCGAGCGTTGGACAGACAATCAGCCCCAGCATTTT. Its translation: CASSSERWTDNQPQHF. This chain connects TRBV7-9 to TRBJ1-5; maybe TRBD1 (6 bases). V shed 4 bases and J shed 3 bases, with 16 bases lying between them. CDR3 length: 16 amino acids. The V gene's germline CDR1 is SEHNR and CDR2 FQNEAQ (reference sequence).

This clone was seen only once. The chain is built from TRBV6-5 and TRBJ1-2, with a possible D match to TRBD1 (5 bases). CDR3 length: 14 amino acids. The V end was cut by 6 bases, the J end by 5 bases, with 16 bases between. Germline loops: CDR1 MNHEY, CDR2 SVGAGI. CDR3: CASSTGWGGYGYTF. The CDR3 DNA is TGTGCCAGCAGCACCGGGTGGGGGGGATATGGCTACACCTTC.

The chain employs TRBV11-2 and TRBJ2-2; 10 nucleotides match TRBD1. The CDR3 length is 15 residues. Looked up from germline, CDR1 is SGHAT and CDR2 is FQNNGV. After removal of 6 bases from V and 4 bases from J, the junction contained 5 bases not matched to a gene. In DNA form, the CDR3 reads TGTGCCAGCAGATCCGGGACAGGGGCCACCGGGGAGCTGTTTTTT. It translates to CASRSGTGATGELFF.

The CDR3 nucleotides are TGTGCCACCAGCAGACCCGGACAGGGAGGAAACTATGGCTACACCTTC. The encoded protein is CATSRPGQGGNYGYTF. The chain has TRBV15 and TRBJ1-2; 8 bases align to TRBD1. From germline, CDR1 is LNHNV and CDR2 YYDKDF (reference sequence). After removal of 2 bases from V and 2 bases from J, the junction contained 7 bases not matched to a gene. CDR3 size: 16 residues.

The chain is built from TRBV11-2 and TRBJ2-2; TRBD2 agrees at 12 bases. This CDR3 contains 15 residues. Looked up from germline, CDR1 is SGHAT and CDR2 is FQNNGV. Trimming cost V 6 bases and J 1 base; bases outside gene matches: 0. CDR3 in DNA: TGTGCCAGCAGACTAGCGGGGGGGAACACCGGGGAGCTGTTTTTT. It translates to CASRLAGGNTGELFF.

The J gene is TRBJ2-7, the V gene TRBV30, with D unclear. This CDR3 contains 13 residues. Germline assignment: CDR1 GTSNPN and CDR2 SVGIG (reference sequence). V lost 5 bases, J lost 0 bases, and 11 bases lay in between. CDR3: CAWASWSSYEQYF. The CDR3 coding sequence is TGTGCCTGGGCCAGTTGGAGCTCCTACGAGCAGTACTTC.

The rearrangement uses TRBV12-5 and TRBJ1-2; D remains unclear. This CDR3 contains 15 residues. The V and J ends lost 5 bases and 7 bases respectively, with 20 bases between them. The V gene's germline CDR1 is LGHNT and CDR2 FRNRAP. The CDR3 DNA reads TGTGCTAGTGGTCCCTTGGAGGGTTTGGTTGTTGGCTACACCTTC. It translates to CASGPLEGLVVGYTF.

This clone was detected once. The CDR3 DNA reads as TGTGCCAGCAGTGAATGGAGCGGGGCCAATCACAATGAGCAGTTCTTC. Its protein is CASSEWSGANHNEQFF. The J gene is TRBJ2-1, the V gene TRBV6-1; 7 bases are a match to TRBD2. The CDR3 runs to 16 residues. Germline V lookup: CDR1 MNHNS, CDR2 SASEGT. Trimming at V came to 2 bases and at J to 5 bases, leaving 9 bases not matched to a gene.

This clone was seen a handful of times. The genes are TRBV7-2 and TRBJ2-2; D ambiguous. The CDR3 totals 12 residues. V was clipped by 0 bases and J by 9 bases, with 5 bases between them. The germline CDR1 and CDR2 sequences are SGHTA and FQGNSA. Here the CDR3 reads CASSLASRELFF. The CDR3 DNA reads TGTGCCAGCAGCTTAGCGTCTCGGGAGCTGTTTTTT.

This clone was recorded only once. This rearrangement joins TRBV12-5 to TRBJ2-2; 7 bases are a match to TRBD2. V lost 7 bases to trimming and J lost 8 bases; unmatched junction nucleotides: 16. The CDR3 spans 16 residues. The germline CDR1 and CDR2 sequences are LGHNT and FRNRAP. CDR3 sequence: CASAPSAGAIVGELFF. CDR3 in DNA: TGTGCTAGTGCCCCATCCGCGGGAGCTATTGTAGGGGAGCTGTTTTTT.

This rearrangement joins TRBV19 to TRBJ1-5; D ambiguous. Germline V CDR1 and CDR2: LNHDA, SQIVND (reference sequence). Between the trimmed V and J ends, which lost 5 bases and 3 bases, there was a span of 8 bases. The length of the CDR3 is 13 residues. The CDR3 sequence: CASSWQDNQPQHF. The CDR3 bases are TGTGCCAGTAGTTGGCAGGACAATCAGCCCCAGCATTTT. Using reference TRBV19 and TRBJ1-5 for the parts outside the CDR3, the full variable domain is DGGITQSPKYLFRKEGQNVTLSCEQNLNHDAMYWYRQDPGQGLRLIYYSQIVNDFQKGDIAEGYSVSREKKESFPLTVTSAQKNPTAFYLCASSWQDNQPQHFGDGTRLSIL.

This clone was observed a single time. This chain connects TRBV30 to TRBJ2-7, with a possible D match to TRBD2 (6 bases). This CDR3 has 13 amino acids. Germline values: CDR1 GTSNPN, CDR2 SVGIG (reference sequence). Trimming stripped 4 bases from V and 4 bases from J, with 14 bases between. CDR3 sequence: CAWNPGERYEQYF. The CDR3 DNA reads TGTGCCTGGAATCCGGGGGAGAGATACGAGCAGTACTTC.

The CDR3 loop is CASSSTGTGTRNAGELFF. CDR3 sequence (DNA): TGTGCCAGCAGTTCCACCGGGACCGGGACACGAAATGCCGGGGAGCTGTTTTTT. This chain uses TRBV7-9 with TRBJ2-2; a possible D gene is TRBD1 (6 bases). Deletions cut 6 bases from V and 6 bases from J, with 26 bases between. CDR1 is SEHNR, CDR2 FQNEAQ, per germline (reference sequence). The CDR3 length is 18 residues.

This clone was observed a few times. The chain is built from TRBV19 and TRBJ2-3, with TRBD2 as a possible D gene (5 bases). The CDR3 contains 12 residues. V lost 5 bases to trimming and J lost 3 bases, with 6 bases between them. Per germline, CDR1 LNHDA and CDR2 SQIVND (reference sequence). The CDR3 nucleotides are TGTGCCAGTAGTTTAGCGACAGATACGCAGTATTTT. This codes for CASSLATDTQYF.

The chain uses TRBV2 and TRBJ2-3, with 11 bases aligning to TRBD2. V shed 7 bases and J 5 bases; nucleotides not matched to a gene: 8. CDR1 and CDR2 (germline): SNHLY, FYNNEI. CDR3 length: 15 residues. In DNA, the CDR3 is TGTGCCAGCACACCTAGCGGGGGGCCTGGAGATACGCAGTATTTT. Translation gives CASTPSGGPGDTQYF.

The rearrangement joins TRBV5-8 to TRBJ2-4, with D perhaps TRBD2 (5 bases). V was shortened by 3 bases and J by 1 base, with 11 bases between the two germline ends. There are 15 residues in the CDR3. The germline V gene has CDR1 SGHTS and CDR2 YDEGEE. In DNA form, the CDR3 reads TGTGCCAGCAGCTCGGACCGAGGGGCCAAAAACATTCAGTACTTC. The encoded protein is CASSSDRGAKNIQYF.